Below are 2 T cell receptor beta chains sequenced from a single sample in a study of blood T cell repertoires in COVID-19. Profiled with immunoSEQ multiplex PCR; TCRdb holds only in-frame clones, not every one. The data show some 200,000 clones, with about 75% seen just once and about 26% held by the top ten. The sequenced sample consisted of peripheral blood. These receptors were collected from a woman between 65 and 79 years old with acute or convalescent COVID-19.

J is TRBJ1-5 and V is TRBV3-1 (or the pseudogene TRBV3-2); D remains unclear. Germline V gene sequence: CDR1 LGHDT, CDR2 YNNKEL (reference sequence). V was trimmed by 5 bases and J by 5 bases, leaving 19 bases between them. The CDR3 covers 16 residues. CDR3 residues: CASSGICLWHHQPQHF. The DNA for the CDR3 is TGTGCCAGCAGCGGCATATGTCTTTGGCATCATCAGCCCCAGCATTTT.

The chain joins TRBV10-3 to TRBJ2-3, with D possibly matching TRBD2 (5 bases). Between the trimmed V and J ends, which lost 4 bases and 0 bases, there was a span of 11 bases. The CDR3 loop spans 15 amino acids. Germline V gene lookup returns CDR1 ENHRY and CDR2 SYGVKD. Written as DNA, the CDR3 is TGTGCCATCAGTGGAGGCGGGCCAAGCACAGATACGCAGTATTTT. It codes for CAISGGGPSTDTQYF.